This TCR beta chain was observed in a study of T cell repertoires in cytomegalovirus infection. The wider study: In the study, CMV epitopes included recently identified HLA-C-restricted and well-studied HLA-B-restricted ones. Indicated by public TCR beta signatures were CMV infection and matching HLA type.

This CDR3 comprises 13 residues. V was cut by 11 bases and J by 6 bases, with 17 bases left in between. Germline CDR1 reads MNHEY; CDR2 reads SMNVEV (reference sequence). On this clonotype itself: The antigen remains undetermined.

General study findings and limits: Within the response measured ex vivo, HLA-C-restricted CMV-specific TCR beta clonotypes were dominant. Cumulative frequency of public TCR beta families picked out carriers of CMV plus the relevant HLA.

TCRdb independently ran MiXCR on the reads; one entry per CDR3 protein. The sample contains about 920,000 distinct CDR3 sequences, more than 25% of which appear only once. The TCR was taken from a human donor in good health (CMV status not recorded). Some clones in this sample may be carry-over from other donors' samples. The source was cultured CD8+ T cells from PBMCs, collected from culture after CMV antigen stimulation. V is TRBV27 and J is TRBJ2-1; D call uncertain. The CDR3 DNA reads as TGTGCCTCCCTGTCAGGAGTCTTCAATGAGCAGTTCTTC. Its protein is CASLSGVFNEQFF.